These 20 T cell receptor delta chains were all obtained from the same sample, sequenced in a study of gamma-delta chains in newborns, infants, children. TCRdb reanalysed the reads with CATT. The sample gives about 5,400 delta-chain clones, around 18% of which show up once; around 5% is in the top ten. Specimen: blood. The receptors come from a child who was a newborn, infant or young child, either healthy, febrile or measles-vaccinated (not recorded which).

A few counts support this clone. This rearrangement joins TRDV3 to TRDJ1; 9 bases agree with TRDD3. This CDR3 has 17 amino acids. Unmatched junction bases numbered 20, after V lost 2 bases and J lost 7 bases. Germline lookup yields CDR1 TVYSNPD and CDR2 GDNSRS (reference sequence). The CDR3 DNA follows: TGTGCCTTTTTGATTCCGTACTGGGGGAGAACCCTTGGTAAACTCATCTTT. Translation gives CAFLIPYWGRTLGKLIF.

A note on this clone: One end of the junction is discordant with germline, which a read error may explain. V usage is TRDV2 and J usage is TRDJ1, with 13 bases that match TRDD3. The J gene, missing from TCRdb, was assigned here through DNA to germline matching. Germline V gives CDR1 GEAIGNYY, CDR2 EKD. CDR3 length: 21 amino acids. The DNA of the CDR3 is TGTGCCGGTGACACTTTAGTTACTGGGGGATACGGCCGAAATAGTAGCGATAAACTCATCTTT. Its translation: CAGDTLVTGGYGRNSSDKLIF.

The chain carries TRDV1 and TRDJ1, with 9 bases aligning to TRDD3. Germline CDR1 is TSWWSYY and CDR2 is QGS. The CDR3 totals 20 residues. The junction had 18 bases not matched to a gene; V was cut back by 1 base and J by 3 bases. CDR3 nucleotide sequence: TGTGCTCTTGGGGAACCGGGCCTACCTCGGGGGGATACTGGCCCCGATAAACTCATCTTT. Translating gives CALGEPGLPRGDTGPDKLIF.

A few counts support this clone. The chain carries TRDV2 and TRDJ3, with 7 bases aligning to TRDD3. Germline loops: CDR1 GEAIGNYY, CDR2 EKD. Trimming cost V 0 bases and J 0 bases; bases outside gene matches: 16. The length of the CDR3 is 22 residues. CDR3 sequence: CACDTLSTGESQRSWDTRQMFF. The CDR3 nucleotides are TGTGCCTGTGACACCTTGAGCACTGGGGAGTCCCAACGCTCCTGGGACACCCGACAGATGTTTTTC.

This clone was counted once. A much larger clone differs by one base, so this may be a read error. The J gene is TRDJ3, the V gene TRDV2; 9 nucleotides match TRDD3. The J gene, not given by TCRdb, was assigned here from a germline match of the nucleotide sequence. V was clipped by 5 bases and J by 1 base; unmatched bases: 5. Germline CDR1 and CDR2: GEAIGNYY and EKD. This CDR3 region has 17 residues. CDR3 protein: CACGTTGGSWDTRQMFF. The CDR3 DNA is TGTGCCTGTGGCACTACTGGGGGATCCTGGGACACCCGACAGATGTTTTTC.

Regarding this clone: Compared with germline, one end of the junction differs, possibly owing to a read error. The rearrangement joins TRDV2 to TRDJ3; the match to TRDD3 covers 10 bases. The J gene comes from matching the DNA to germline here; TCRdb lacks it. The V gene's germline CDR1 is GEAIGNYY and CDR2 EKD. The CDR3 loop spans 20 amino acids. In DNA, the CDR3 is TGTGCCTGTGACACCGCGGGGGGATACGCCGGTTCCTGGGACACCCGAAAGATGTTTTTC. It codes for CACDTAGGYAGSWDTRKMFF.

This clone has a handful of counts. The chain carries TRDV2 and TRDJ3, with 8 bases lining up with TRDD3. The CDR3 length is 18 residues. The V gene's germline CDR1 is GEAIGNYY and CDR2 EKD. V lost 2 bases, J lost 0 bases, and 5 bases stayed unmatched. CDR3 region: CACDNTGGSSWDTRQMFF. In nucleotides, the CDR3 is TGTGCCTGTGACAATACTGGGGGGAGCTCCTGGGACACCCGACAGATGTTTTTC.

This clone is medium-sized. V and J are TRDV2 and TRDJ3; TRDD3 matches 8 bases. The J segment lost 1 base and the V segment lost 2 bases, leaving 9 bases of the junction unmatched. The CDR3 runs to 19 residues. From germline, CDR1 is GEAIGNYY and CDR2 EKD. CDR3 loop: CACDNLTGGFSWDTRQMFF. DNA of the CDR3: TGTGCCTGTGACAACCTAACTGGGGGTTTTTCCTGGGACACCCGACAGATGTTTTTC.

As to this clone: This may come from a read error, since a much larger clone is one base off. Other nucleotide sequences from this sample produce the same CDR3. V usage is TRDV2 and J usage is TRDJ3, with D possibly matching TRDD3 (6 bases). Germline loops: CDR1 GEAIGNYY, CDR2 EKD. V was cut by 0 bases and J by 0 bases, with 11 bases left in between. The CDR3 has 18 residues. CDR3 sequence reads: CACDTAGVSSWDTRQMFF. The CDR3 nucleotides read TGTGCCTGTGACACCGCTGGGGTGAGCTCCTGGGACACCCGACAGATGTTTTTC.

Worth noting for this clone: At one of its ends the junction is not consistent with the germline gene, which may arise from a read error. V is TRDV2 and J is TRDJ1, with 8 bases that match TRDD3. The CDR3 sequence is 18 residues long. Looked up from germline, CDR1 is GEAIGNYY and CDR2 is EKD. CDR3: CACGTLLLGGTRPDKLIF. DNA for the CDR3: TGTGCCTGTGGCACCCTGTTACTGGGGGGTACGCGACCCGATAAACTCATCTTT.

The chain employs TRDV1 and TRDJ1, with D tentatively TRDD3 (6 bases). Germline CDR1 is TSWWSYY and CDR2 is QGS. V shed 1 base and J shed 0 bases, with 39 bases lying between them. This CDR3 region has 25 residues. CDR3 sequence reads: CALGERGLRSVLGKDTMHHTDKLIF. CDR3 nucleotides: TGTGCTCTTGGGGAACGAGGCCTTCGTTCTGTCCTGGGTAAGGATACTATGCACCACACCGATAAACTCATCTTT.

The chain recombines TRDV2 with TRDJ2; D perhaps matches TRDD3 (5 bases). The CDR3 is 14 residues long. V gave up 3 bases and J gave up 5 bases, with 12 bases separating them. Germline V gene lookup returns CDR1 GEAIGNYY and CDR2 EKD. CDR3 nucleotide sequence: TGTGCCTGTGACTTACTGTGGGATACAGCACAACTCTTCTTT. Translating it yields CACDLLWDTAQLFF.

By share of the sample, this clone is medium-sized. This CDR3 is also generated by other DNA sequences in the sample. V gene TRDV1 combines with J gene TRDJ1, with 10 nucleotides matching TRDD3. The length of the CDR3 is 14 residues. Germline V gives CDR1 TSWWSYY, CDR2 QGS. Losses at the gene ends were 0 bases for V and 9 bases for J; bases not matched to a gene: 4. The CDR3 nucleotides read TGTGCTCTTGGGGAACTCTGGGGGATAATGGAACTCATCTTT. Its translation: CALGELWGIMELIF.

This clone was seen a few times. CDR3 DNA sequence: TGTGCTCTTGGGGAACGGACTCCCGTACTGGGGGATACCGATAAACTCATCTTT. Protein sequence: CALGERTPVLGDTDKLIF. The chain links TRDV1 to TRDJ1, with TRDD3 matching 10 bases. Trimming removed 1 base from V and 2 bases from J; junction bases left unmatched: 10. The length of the CDR3 is 18 residues. The germline V gene has CDR1 TSWWSYY and CDR2 QGS.

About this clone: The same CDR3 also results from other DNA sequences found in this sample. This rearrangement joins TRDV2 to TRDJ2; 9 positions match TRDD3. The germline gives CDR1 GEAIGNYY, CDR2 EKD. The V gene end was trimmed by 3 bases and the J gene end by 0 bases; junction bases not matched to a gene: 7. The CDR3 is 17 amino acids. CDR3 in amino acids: CACDVLGDSTLTAQLFF. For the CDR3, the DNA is TGTGCCTGTGACGTACTGGGGGACAGTACTTTGACAGCACAACTCTTCTTT.

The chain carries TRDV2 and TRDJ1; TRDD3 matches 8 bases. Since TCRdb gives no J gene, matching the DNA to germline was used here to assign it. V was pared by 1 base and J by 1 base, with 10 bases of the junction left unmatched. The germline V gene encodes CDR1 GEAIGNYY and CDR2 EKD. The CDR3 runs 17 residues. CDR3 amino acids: CACDTRKTGGPTDKLIF. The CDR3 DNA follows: TGTGCCTGTGACACGCGGAAAACTGGGGGCCCCACCGATAAACTCATCTTT.

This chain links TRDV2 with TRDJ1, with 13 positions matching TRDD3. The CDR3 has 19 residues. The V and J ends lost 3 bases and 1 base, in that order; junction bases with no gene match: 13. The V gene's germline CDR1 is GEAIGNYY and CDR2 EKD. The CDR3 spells CACDAVLGDTPLPTDKLIF. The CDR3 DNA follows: TGTGCCTGTGACGCTGTACTGGGGGATACGCCTTTACCCACCGATAAACTCATCTTT.

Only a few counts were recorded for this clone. The DNA of the CDR3 is TGTGCCTGTGACACCGTACTGAGGGATATTTGGGACACCCGACAGATGTTTTTC. Translating gives CACDTVLRDIWDTRQMFF. J is TRDJ3 and V is TRDV2; maybe TRDD3 (6 bases). This CDR3 has 18 residues. The germline gives CDR1 GEAIGNYY, CDR2 EKD. V lost 0 bases and J lost 4, with 15 bases in between.

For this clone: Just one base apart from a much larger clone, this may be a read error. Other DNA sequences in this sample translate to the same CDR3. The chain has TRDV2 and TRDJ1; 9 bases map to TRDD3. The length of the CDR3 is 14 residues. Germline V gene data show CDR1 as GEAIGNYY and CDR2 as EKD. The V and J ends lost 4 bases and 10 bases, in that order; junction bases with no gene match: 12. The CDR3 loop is CACDPLGDSSRLIF. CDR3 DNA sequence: TGTGCCTGTGATCCTCTGGGGGATTCATCGCGACTCATCTTT.

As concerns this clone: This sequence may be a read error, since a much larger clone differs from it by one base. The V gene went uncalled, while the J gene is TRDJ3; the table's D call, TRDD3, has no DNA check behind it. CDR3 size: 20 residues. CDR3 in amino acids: CARDTLGDSSSSWDTRQMFF. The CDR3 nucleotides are TGTGCCCGTGACACGCTGGGGGATTCATCGAGCTCCTGGGACACCCGACAGATGTTTTTC.